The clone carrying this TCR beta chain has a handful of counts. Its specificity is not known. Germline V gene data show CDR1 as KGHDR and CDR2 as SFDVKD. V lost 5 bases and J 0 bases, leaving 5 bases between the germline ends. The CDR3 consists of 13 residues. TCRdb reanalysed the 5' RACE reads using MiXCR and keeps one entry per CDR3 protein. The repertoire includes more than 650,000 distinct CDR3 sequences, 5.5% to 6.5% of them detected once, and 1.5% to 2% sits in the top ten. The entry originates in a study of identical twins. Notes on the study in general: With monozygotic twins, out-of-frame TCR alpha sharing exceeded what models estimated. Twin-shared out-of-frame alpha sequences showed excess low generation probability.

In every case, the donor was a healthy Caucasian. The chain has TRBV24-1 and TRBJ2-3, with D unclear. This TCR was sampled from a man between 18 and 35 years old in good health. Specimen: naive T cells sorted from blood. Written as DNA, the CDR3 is TGTGCCACCAGTGTCGGAAGCACAGATACGCAGTATTTT. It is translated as CATSVGSTDTQYF.